Each of the 28 T cell receptor beta chains below was sequenced from the same sample in a study of cytomegalovirus exposure and HLA in healthy donors. PCR amplification relied on 60 Vbeta primers (plus 13 Jbeta primers). Clones were sequenced by immunoSEQ multiplex PCR, and TCRdb holds only the in-frame ones, with some missing. Here the sample table reports 120,000 to 150,000 clones. Sequenced sample: PBMCs. These receptors came from a woman in her fifties or sixties in good health and CMV-seronegative.

J is TRBJ2-7 and V is TRBV7-2; D perhaps matches TRBD2 (5 bases). The CDR3 has 16 residues. The V end lost 5 bases, the J end lost 2 bases, and 19 bases lay between the germline ends. Germline V gene sequence: CDR1 SGHTA, CDR2 FQGNSA. The CDR3 sequence is CASSPERIAGTYEQYF. In nucleotides, the CDR3 is TGTGCCAGCAGCCCGGAGAGGATTGCGGGTACCTACGAGCAGTACTTC.

This chain joins TRBV7-3 and TRBJ1-1, with D perhaps matching TRBD1 (6 bases). Trimming took off 0 bases at V and 5 bases at J, with 19 bases between the two ends. CDR1 SGHTA and CDR2 FQGTGA come from the germline V gene. The CDR3 runs to 17 residues. The CDR3 region has the DNA TGTGCCAGCAGCTTAACGGGGCCCGGAGGGGGAGGGACTGAAGCTTTCTTT. Translating it yields CASSLTGPGGGGTEAFF.

The CDR3 spells CASSRGMNTEAFF. CDR3 bases: TGTGCCAGCAGTCGGGGGATGAACACTGAAGCTTTCTTT. The chain has TRBV27 and TRBJ1-1, with a weak D call TRBD1 (5 bases). Trimming removed 5 bases from V and 0 bases from J, with 7 bases in between. CDR1 and CDR2 from the germline V gene are MNHEY and SMNVEV (reference sequence). The CDR3 covers 13 residues.

The V and J genes are TRBV5-1 and TRBJ1-2; D is uncertain. The CDR3 contains 15 residues. The germline V gene encodes CDR1 SGHRS and CDR2 YFSETQ. Trimming left V 0 bases short and J 2 bases short, with 11 bases between. CDR3: CASSLGHISNYGYTF. The CDR3 bases are TGCGCCAGCAGCTTGGGACACATCTCAAACTATGGCTACACCTTC.

CDR3 amino acids: CASSQDRRAQPQHF. The CDR3 nucleotides read TGCGCCAGCAGCCAAGATCGCAGGGCTCAGCCCCAGCATTTT. The chain links TRBV4-1 to TRBJ1-5, with D perhaps matching TRBD1 (5 bases). The V gene's germline CDR1 is MGHRA and CDR2 YSYEKL. Between the trimmed V and J ends, which lost 0 bases and 6 bases, there was a span of 9 bases. This CDR3 is built from 14 residues.

The V and J genes are TRBV5-6 and TRBJ2-7, with 9 bases that match TRBD2. The CDR3 consists of 16 residues. Trimming removed 7 bases from V and 0 bases from J; junction bases left unmatched: 11. Germline V CDR1 and CDR2: SGHDT, YYEEEE. CDR3 nucleotide sequence: TGTGCCAGCTACCATATGACTAGCGGAAGCTCCTACGAGCAGTACTTC. Its translation: CASYHMTSGSSYEQYF.

The chain has TRBV9 and TRBJ1-5; 7 bases match TRBD1. This CDR3 region has 14 residues. Germline V gene sequence: CDR1 SGDLS, CDR2 YYNGEE. V lost 3 bases to trimming and J lost 7 bases; unmatched junction nucleotides: 7. Written as DNA, the CDR3 is TGTGCCAGCAGCGACAGGGGATCATTACAGCCCCAGCATTTT. Residues: CASSDRGSLQPQHF.

V gene TRBV14 combines with J gene TRBJ1-4, with a tentative D call TRBD1 (6 bases). Germline V CDR1 and CDR2: SGHDN, FVKESK. Trimming shortened V by 2 bases and J by 8 bases, and 9 bases separated the two germline ends. The CDR3 spans 13 residues. CDR3 in amino acids: CASSQQGWEKLFF. CDR3 bases: TGTGCCAGCAGCCAACAGGGGTGGGAAAAACTGTTTTTT. Filled out from reference TRBV14 and TRBJ1-4, the complete variable domain reads EAGVTQFPSHSVIEKGQTVTLRCDPISGHDNLYWYRRVMGKEIKFLLHFVKESKQDESGMPNNRFLAERTGGTYSTLKVQPAELEDSGVYFCASSQQGWEKLFFGSGTQLSVL.

This rearrangement joins TRBV4-1 to TRBJ2-7, with 8 nucleotides matching TRBD2. The V gene end was trimmed by 1 base and the J gene end by 3 bases; junction bases not matched to a gene: 11. CDR1 is MGHRA, CDR2 YSYEKL, per germline. CDR3 length: 17 residues. This chain's CDR3 is CASSQARAGVSLYEQYF. CDR3 nucleotides: TGCGCCAGCAGCCAAGCACGAGCGGGGGTTTCCCTCTACGAGCAGTACTTC.

The rearrangement links TRBV5-4 to TRBJ1-2; a possible D gene is TRBD1 (5 bases). The CDR3 extends over 15 amino acids. The germline V and J ends were trimmed by 4 bases and 3 bases, with 16 bases remaining between them. Germline lookup yields CDR1 SGHNT and CDR2 YYREEE (reference sequence). CDR3 bases: TGTGCCAGCAGCCCAGTGAGGTCGGGGGACTATGGCTACACCTTC. It codes for CASSPVRSGDYGYTF.

The V and J genes are TRBV4-3 and TRBJ1-4; TRBD1 agrees at 7 bases. Germline CDR1 LGHNA, CDR2 YSLEER. CDR3 length: 16 amino acids. The V and J ends lost 1 base and 8 bases, in that order; junction bases with no gene match: 10. The chain's CDR3 is CASSQGGNRGDEKLFF. As DNA, the CDR3 is TGCGCCAGCAGCCAAGGGGGGAACAGGGGAGACGAAAAACTGTTTTTT.

The chain couples TRBV9 to TRBJ1-5; the match to TRBD1 covers 7 bases. Germline-derived CDR1 and CDR2 are SGDLS and YYNGEE. CDR3 length equals 15 residues. V lost 4 bases, J lost 4 bases, and 8 bases stayed unmatched. The CDR3 DNA is TGTGCCAGCAGCCCGACAGGGCATGGGAATCAGCCCCAGCATTTT. It codes for CASSPTGHGNQPQHF. The whole variable domain, remainder taken from reference TRBV9 and TRBJ1-5, is DSGVTQTPKHLITATGQRVTLRCSPRSGDLSVYWYQQSLDQGLQFLIQYYNGEERAKGNILERFSAQQFPDLHSELNLSSLELGDSALYFCASSPTGHGNQPQHFGDGTRLSIL.

This chain's CDR3 is CASREQGAVGYTF. CDR3 coding DNA: TGTGCCAGTAGAGAACAGGGGGCAGTTGGCTACACCTTC. The chain combines TRBV19 with TRBJ1-2; 9 positions match TRBD1. Germline V gene data show CDR1 as LNHDA and CDR2 as SQIVND (reference sequence). J gave up 7 bases and V 6 bases, and 6 bases lay outside the gene matches. The CDR3 consists of 13 residues.

V and J are TRBV7-2 and TRBJ2-7, with 7 bases aligning to TRBD1. CDR3 length: 15 amino acids. Germline V gene data show CDR1 as SGHTA and CDR2 as FQGNSA. V dropped 0 bases and J dropped 6; count of bases not matched to a gene: 8. The CDR3 coding sequence is TGTGCCAGCAGCTTAGCGCGACAGGGTGGGAGCGAGCAGTACTTC. Translating it yields CASSLARQGGSEQYF.

V usage is TRBV10-1 and J usage is TRBJ2-2, with a possible D match to TRBD1 (5 bases). The CDR3 runs to 16 residues. Trimming took off 2 bases at V and 6 bases at J, with 16 bases between the two ends. Germline assignment: CDR1 WNHNN and CDR2 SYGVQD (reference sequence). CDR3 sequence reads: CASSEPQTALPGELFF. CDR3 coding DNA: TGCGCCAGCAGTGAGCCCCAGACAGCCCTCCCCGGGGAGCTGTTTTTT.

The chain employs TRBV6-1 and TRBJ2-7; possibly TRBD1 for D (5 bases). Germline lookup yields CDR1 MNHNS and CDR2 SASEGT. The ends were cut back, 8 bases at V and 6 bases at J, with 14 bases in the middle. The CDR3 consists of 12 residues. CDR3 coding DNA: TGTGCCAGCCGGTATTGGGGCGCCGAGCAGTACTTC. This codes for CASRYWGAEQYF.

CDR3 nucleotides: TGTGCCATCAGCGAGACGGGACAGATGAACACTGAAGCTTTCTTT. Amino acid sequence: CAISETGQMNTEAFF. This chain uses TRBV10-3 with TRBJ1-1, with 7 bases aligning to TRBD1. There are 15 residues in the CDR3. J gave up 0 bases and V 6 bases, and 7 bases lay outside the gene matches. Germline V gene sequence: CDR1 ENHRY, CDR2 SYGVKD.

The rearrangement joins TRBV19 to TRBJ1-1; TRBD1 matches at 7 bases. The J segment lost 3 bases and the V segment lost 11 bases, leaving 9 bases of the junction unmatched. The CDR3 contains 13 residues. The V gene's germline CDR1 is LNHDA and CDR2 SQIVND (reference sequence). CDR3 region: CAVRDSTYTEAFF. DNA of the CDR3: TGTGCCGTCCGGGACAGCACCTACACTGAAGCTTTCTTT. Looking up the rest from reference TRBV19 and TRBJ1-1 gives the full variable domain: DGGITQSPKYLFRKEGQNVTLSCEQNLNHDAMYWYRQDPGQGLRLIYYSQIVNDFQKGDIAEGYSVSREKKESFPLTVTSAQKNPTAFYLCAVRDSTYTEAFFGQGTRLTVV.

V and J are TRBV27 and TRBJ1-1; a weak D match, TRBD1 (5 bases). The CDR3 is 13 amino acids. V lost 5 bases to trimming and J lost 4 bases, with 11 bases between them. Germline values: CDR1 MNHEY, CDR2 SMNVEV (reference sequence). CDR3 amino acids: CASSLNQGTEAFF. Here the CDR3 DNA reads TGTGCCAGCAGTCTAAACCAGGGCACTGAAGCTTTCTTT.

The rearrangement joins TRBV9 to TRBJ1-2; 7 bases match TRBD1. Germline trimming cut 2 bases from V and 8 bases from J; bases unmatched to any gene: 9. The germline V gene has CDR1 SGDLS and CDR2 YYNGEE. The CDR3 is 14 amino acids. CDR3 region: CASSVLDRAGGYTF. Here the CDR3 DNA reads TGTGCCAGCAGCGTTCTCGACAGGGCGGGGGGCTACACCTTC.

The chain has TRBV5-3 and TRBJ2-1; D gene uncertain. TRBV5-3 is sorted into the ORF group, with uncertain function. This CDR3 has 21 residues. The V and J ends lost 3 bases and 0 bases respectively, with 28 bases between them. Here the CDR3 reads CARSSSGASGNSISSYNEQFF. In nucleotides, the CDR3 is TGTGCCAGAAGCTCCTCCGGAGCTAGTGGTAACTCCATAAGCTCCTACAATGAGCAGTTCTTC.

The J gene is TRBJ2-2, the V gene TRBV27; D might be TRBD1 (5 bases). Germline values: CDR1 MNHEY, CDR2 SMNVEV (reference sequence). Trimming took off 2 bases at V and 6 bases at J, with 10 bases between the two ends. This CDR3 spans 14 amino acids. The CDR3 sequence is CASSLRGVAGELFF. CDR3 nucleotides: TGTGCCAGCAGTTTAAGGGGTGTAGCCGGGGAGCTGTTTTTT.

The chain has TRBV5-1 and TRBJ1-1, with a weak D call TRBD1 (6 bases). The CDR3 runs to 11 residues. In germline, CDR1 is SGHRS, CDR2 YFSETQ. V was pared by 7 bases and J by 8 bases, with 12 bases between. DNA for the CDR3: TGCGCCAGCGTTACAGGGACAGAAGCTTTCTTT. Its translation is CASVTGTEAFF.

The chain is built from TRBV7-9 and TRBJ1-2; no firm D call. Trimming stripped 5 bases from V and 3 bases from J, with 13 bases between. This CDR3 is 14 amino acids long. CDR1 and CDR2 (germline): SEHNR, FQNEAQ (reference sequence). The CDR3 region is CASSLLRVDYGYTF. CDR3 bases: TGTGCCAGCAGCCTGCTCCGGGTCGACTATGGCTACACCTTC.

V gene TRBV7-6 combines with J gene TRBJ2-3, with a weak D call TRBD2 (6 bases). CDR3 length: 18 residues. The V and J ends lost 5 bases and 3 bases respectively, with 24 bases between them. The germline V gene encodes CDR1 SGHVS and CDR2 FNYEAQ. CDR3 in amino acids: CASSTNLDGLGGTDTQYF. For the CDR3, the DNA is TGTGCCAGCAGCACCAATCTCGACGGCCTGGGGGGAACAGATACGCAGTATTTT.

The chain links TRBV19 to TRBJ1-5; 7 positions match TRBD1. The CDR3 extends over 13 amino acids. The germline V gene has CDR1 LNHDA and CDR2 SQIVND (reference sequence). The V gene end was trimmed by 10 bases and the J gene end by 7 bases; junction bases not matched to a gene: 10. The CDR3 protein is CAISPGGRQPQHF. The DNA of the CDR3 is TGTGCCATCTCCCCAGGGGGACGCCAGCCCCAGCATTTT.

V usage is TRBV6-5 and J usage is TRBJ2-7, with 10 bases fitting TRBD1. V gave up 6 bases and J gave up 5 bases; unmatched junction bases: 4. CDR3 length equals 13 residues. Germline CDR1 MNHEY, CDR2 SVGAGI. The CDR3 region is CASRAGQGHEQYF. CDR3 sequence (DNA): TGTGCCAGCAGAGCGGGACAGGGGCACGAGCAGTACTTC.

The V call is TRBV30, the J call TRBJ1-2, with D perhaps TRBD1 (6 bases). Trimming removed 2 bases at V and 14 bases at J, with 15 bases between. CDR1 and CDR2 from the germline V gene are GTSNPN and SVGIG (reference sequence). The CDR3 spans 11 residues. CDR3 sequence reads: CAWSTGSVRTF. The CDR3 nucleotides are TGTGCCTGGAGTACAGGGAGCGTCCGAACCTTC.